The 26 T cell receptor beta chains reported below all come from one sample, sequenced in a study of beta chain features in type 1 diabetes. As every portion of the isolated RNA was reverse transcribed, the sequencing read expressed TCRB transcripts. The table came from immunoSEQ multiplex PCR; TCRdb's copy has only in-frame clones and leaves some out. Of just over 150,000 clones listed, roughly 11% are singletons. Sequencing was carried out using central memory CD4+ T cells from blood. The receptors were sampled from a man between 18 and 35 years old in good health.

The gene calls are TRBV9 and TRBJ2-2, with D unclear. This CDR3 comprises 15 residues. The germline V and J ends were trimmed by 0 bases and 1 base, with 7 bases remaining between them. Germline V CDR1 and CDR2: SGDLS, YYNGEE. The DNA for the CDR3 is TGTGCCAGCAGCGTAGACGGCAAGAACACCGGGGAGCTGTTTTTT. Translated: CASSVDGKNTGELFF.

There are a few counts of this clone. The rearrangement links TRBV18 to TRBJ2-3; D remains unclear. The CDR3 runs to 12 residues. The germline V and J ends were trimmed by 4 bases and 2 bases, with 4 bases remaining between them. CDR1 is KGHSH and CDR2 is LQKENI in the germline V gene. The CDR3 reads CASSLATDTQYF. CDR3 nucleotides: TGTGCCAGCTCACTGGCCACAGATACGCAGTATTTT.

The V call is TRBV14, the J call TRBJ2-7; a possible D gene is TRBD1 (6 bases). CDR1 SGHDN and CDR2 FVKESK come from the germline V gene. V was cut by 0 bases and J by 4 bases, with 19 bases left in between. CDR3 length: 17 residues. This CDR3 is CASSQDLARGVVYEQYF. In DNA form, the CDR3 reads TGTGCCAGCAGCCAAGATCTGGCCAGGGGCGTGGTATACGAGCAGTACTTC.

The chain recombines TRBV29-1 with TRBJ1-4, with no clear D. V was cut by 0 bases and J by 4 bases, with 6 bases left in between. The CDR3 contains 13 residues. Germline-derived CDR1 and CDR2 are SQVTM and ANQGSEA. The CDR3, as DNA: TGCAGCGTTGAAGATGGTTTTAATGAAAAACTGTTTTTT. The encoded protein is CSVEDGFNEKLFF.

This clone was counted a few times. The chain uses TRBV30 and TRBJ1-2, with 8 positions matching TRBD1. V dropped 4 bases and J dropped 5; count of bases not matched to a gene: 12. The CDR3 is made up of 15 amino acids. The germline gives CDR1 GTSNPN, CDR2 SVGIG (reference sequence). Written as DNA, the CDR3 is TGTGCCTGGATAACAGGGGGGAGTGTAGTGTATGGCTACACCTTC. The encoded protein is CAWITGGSVVYGYTF.

The chain links TRBV2 to TRBJ1-6, with 7 bases identical to TRBD1. This CDR3 is 14 amino acids long. The V and J ends lost 3 bases and 6 bases, in that order; junction bases with no gene match: 2. Per the germline V gene, CDR1 is SNHLY and CDR2 is FYNNEI. CDR3 sequence: CASSEQGVNSPLHF. The CDR3, as DNA: TGTGCCAGCAGTGAGCAGGGGGTTAATTCACCCCTCCACTTT. The variable domain in full, completed from reference TRBV2 and TRBJ1-6, reads EPEVTQTPSHQVTQMGQEVILRCVPISNHLYFYWYRQILGQKVEFLVSFYNNEISEKSEIFDDQFSVERPDGSNFTLKIRSTKLEDSAMYFCASSEQGVNSPLHFGNGTRLTVT.

This clone occurred a few times. The chain carries TRBV28 and TRBJ1-4; possibly TRBD1 for D (5 bases). Deletions cut 6 bases from V and 6 bases from J, with 14 bases between. The CDR3 runs 14 residues. Germline CDR1 and CDR2: MDHEN and SYDVKM. The CDR3 DNA reads TGTGCCAGCAGCCCGGGGGGTTCGGATGAAAAACTGTTTTTT. Translated: CASSPGGSDEKLFF.

V usage is TRBV6-5 and J usage is TRBJ2-5; D uncertain. Germline CDR1 is MNHEY and CDR2 is SVGAGI. The CDR3 consists of 12 residues. Trimming cost V 5 bases and J 2 bases, with 6 bases left between them. CDR3 loop: CASSEWQETQYF. The CDR3 DNA reads TGTGCCAGCAGTGAATGGCAAGAGACCCAGTACTTC.

This sequence joins TRBV29-1 and TRBJ2-3; D remains unclear. Trimming pared 7 bases from V and 0 bases from J, leaving 11 bases between. The CDR3 runs to 13 residues. The germline V gene has CDR1 SQVTM and CDR2 ANQGSEA. For the CDR3, the DNA is TGCAGCGCCTCGGCCTCTAGCACAGATACGCAGTATTTT. Protein sequence: CSASASSTDTQYF.

V and J are TRBV5-4 and TRBJ2-7; 10 bases match TRBD1. V shed 6 bases and J 4 bases; nucleotides not matched to a gene: 10. CDR3 size: 15 residues. Germline V CDR1 and CDR2: SGHNT, YYREEE (reference sequence). CDR3 region: CASITRTGGPYEQYF. In nucleotides, the CDR3 is TGTGCCAGCATAACTCGGACAGGGGGTCCGTACGAGCAGTACTTC.

Only a few counts were recorded for this clone. This chain links TRBV19 with TRBJ2-1; D not certain. Between the trimmed V and J ends, which lost 6 bases and 9 bases, there was a span of 9 bases. The CDR3 contains 11 residues. The germline V gene encodes CDR1 LNHDA and CDR2 SQIVND (reference sequence). CDR3 sequence (DNA): TGTGCCAGTAGCCTAGAAACTGAGCAGTTCTTC. This encodes CASSLETEQFF. The full variable domain, its missing parts supplied by reference TRBV19 and TRBJ2-1, is DGGITQSPKYLFRKEGQNVTLSCEQNLNHDAMYWYRQDPGQGLRLIYYSQIVNDFQKGDIAEGYSVSREKKESFPLTVTSAQKNPTAFYLCASSLETEQFFGPGTRLTVL.

At least ten counts were recorded for this clone. This chain uses TRBV28 with TRBJ2-3; 10 nucleotides line up with TRBD1. There are 16 residues in the CDR3. Germline V CDR1 and CDR2: MDHEN, SYDVKM. V trimming: 5 bases; J trimming: 3 bases; junction bases outside the gene matches: 8. The chain's CDR3 is CASSQLRQGATDTQYF. CDR3 nucleotides: TGTGCCAGCAGTCAACTACGACAGGGGGCTACAGATACGCAGTATTTT.

In this sample, this clone turned up a few times. The rearrangement joins TRBV7-9 to TRBJ1-6, with a possible D match to TRBD1 (5 bases). Germline CDR1 and CDR2: SEHNR and FQNEAQ (reference sequence). This CDR3 contains 14 residues. The germline V and J ends were trimmed by 1 base and 10 bases, with 11 bases remaining between them. CDR3 protein: CASSLGRDGSPLHF. CDR3 in DNA: TGTGCCAGCAGCTTAGGCAGGGATGGCTCACCCCTCCACTTT.

The chain is built from TRBV10-3 and TRBJ2-1, with 10 bases matching TRBD2. The germline V gene has CDR1 ENHRY and CDR2 SYGVKD. The CDR3 length is 16 residues. Unmatched junction bases numbered 3, after V lost 0 bases and J lost 4 bases. The CDR3 sequence: CAISESLAGVYNEQFF. CDR3 DNA: TGTGCCATCAGTGAGTCCCTAGCGGGAGTATACAATGAGCAGTTCTTC.

The rearrangement uses TRBV11-3 and TRBJ2-1; maybe TRBD1 (6 bases). Trimming pared 5 bases from V and 4 bases from J, leaving 12 bases between. CDR3 length: 14 residues. Per germline, CDR1 SGHNT and CDR2 YENEEA. CDR3 in DNA: TGTGCCAGCAGCGACGACAGGCCGTACAATGAGCAGTTCTTC. Residues: CASSDDRPYNEQFF.

This clone was counted between two and nine times. The V call is TRBV19, the J call TRBJ1-1, with D tentatively TRBD1 (5 bases). CDR3 length equals 13 residues. CDR1 LNHDA and CDR2 SQIVND come from the germline V gene (reference sequence). The germline V and J ends were trimmed by 4 bases and 0 bases, with 6 bases remaining between them. DNA of the CDR3: TGTGCCAGTAGTACACAGGTGAACACTGAAGCTTTCTTT. Protein product: CASSTQVNTEAFF.

This clone turned up a few times. The chain uses TRBV9 and TRBJ2-1, with D hard to call. V lost 0 bases to trimming and J lost 4 bases, with 8 bases between them. Germline values: CDR1 SGDLS, CDR2 YYNGEE. The CDR3 sequence is 14 residues long. The CDR3 sequence: CASSVERQYNEQFF. As DNA, the CDR3 is TGTGCCAGCAGCGTAGAGAGGCAATACAATGAGCAGTTCTTC.

The chain employs TRBV6-6 and TRBJ1-5, with 7 positions matching TRBD1. The CDR3 runs 16 residues. The junction had 4 bases not matched to a gene; V was cut back by 2 bases and J by 0 bases. CDR1 and CDR2 from the germline V gene are MNHNY and SVGAGI (reference sequence). The CDR3, as DNA: TGTGCCAGCAGTTACGCCGGACAGGTTAGCAATCAGCCCCAGCATTTT. Translated: CASSYAGQVSNQPQHF.

This clone has only a few counts. The J gene is TRBJ1-1, the V gene TRBV7-3; D perhaps matches TRBD1 (6 bases). This CDR3 contains 17 residues. CDR1 is SGHTA and CDR2 is FQGTGA in the germline V gene. Trimming shortened V by 1 base and J by 0 bases, and 15 bases separated the two germline ends. CDR3 protein: CASSLKGGVPMNTEAFF. The DNA of the CDR3 is TGTGCCAGCAGCTTAAAGGGGGGAGTTCCTATGAACACTGAAGCTTTCTTT.

The chain carries TRBV7-2 and TRBJ2-3, with 11 nucleotides matching TRBD2. The CDR3 consists of 16 residues. The germline CDR1 and CDR2 sequences are SGHTA and FQGNSA. Trimming removed 4 bases from V and 2 bases from J; junction bases left unmatched: 5. The CDR3 DNA follows: TGTGCCAGCAGCTCCACTAGCGGGGGATACACAGATACGCAGTATTTT. This codes for CASSSTSGGYTDTQYF.

This chain uses TRBV30 with TRBJ1-2; D is possibly TRBD1 (5 bases). With 5 bases removed from V and 4 bases from J, the gap between germline ends came to 11 bases. CDR1 and CDR2 from the germline V gene are GTSNPN and SVGIG (reference sequence). The CDR3 is 12 residues long. The CDR3 DNA follows: TGTGCCTGGGGGAAGGGGATCTATGGCTACACCTTC. This sequence encodes CAWGKGIYGYTF.

As DNA, the CDR3 is TGTGCCAGCAGTTCGACAGGGGGGTTAGGGGCTGAAAAACTGTTTTTT. Amino acid sequence: CASSSTGGLGAEKLFF. This chain connects TRBV27 to TRBJ1-4, with 9 bases aligning to TRBD1. The CDR3 covers 16 residues. Germline values: CDR1 MNHEY, CDR2 SMNVEV (reference sequence). V lost 4 bases and J lost 7; bases outside the gene matches: 10.

This clone was recorded many times. V usage is TRBV7-2 and J usage is TRBJ2-5; 9 nucleotides match TRBD1. Germline V CDR1 and CDR2: SGHTA, FQGNSA. The V and J ends lost 4 bases and 4 bases, in that order; junction bases with no gene match: 4. This CDR3 is 14 amino acids long. CDR3: CASSSGQGGETQYF. CDR3 nucleotides: TGTGCCAGCAGCTCGGGACAGGGAGGAGAGACCCAGTACTTC.

The chain has TRBV2 and TRBJ1-5; TRBD1 matches at 8 bases. Trimming cost V 5 bases and J 5 bases; bases outside gene matches: 5. The CDR3 contains 14 residues. Germline loops: CDR1 SNHLY, CDR2 FYNNEI. CDR3 sequence reads: CASSIQGADQPQHF. The CDR3 DNA is TGTGCCAGCAGTATCCAGGGGGCCGATCAGCCCCAGCATTTT.

This clone appeared a few times. The V and J genes are TRBV7-3 and TRBJ1-1, with D perhaps TRBD1 (5 bases). V shed 1 base and J shed 4 bases, with 10 bases lying between them. Germline-derived CDR1 and CDR2 are SGHTA and FQGTGA. This CDR3 has 14 residues. The DNA for the CDR3 is TGTGCCAGCAGCTTAAATCCAGGGCCCACTGAAGCTTTCTTT. Its translation is CASSLNPGPTEAFF.

The J gene is TRBJ1-2, the V gene TRBV6-6, with 7 bases aligning to TRBD1. Trimming cost V 6 bases and J 4 bases; bases outside gene matches: 11. The CDR3 is 15 residues long. Per germline, CDR1 MNHNY and CDR2 SVGAGI (reference sequence). The CDR3 DNA reads TGTGCCAGCAGAATTGAGTGGACAGGACCCTATGGCTACACCTTC. This sequence encodes CASRIEWTGPYGYTF.